This T cell receptor beta chain was identified in a study of molecular identifiers for immune sequencing clone quantification. Study background: In replicates, RNA taken from roughly 18,000 or 92,000 naive CD8 cells was divided five ways, and four portions underwent sequencing. Findings and caveats of the study: Clones carrying above 20 RNA copies accounted for over 98% of effector molecules, under 1% in naive cells.

TCRdb reprocessed the PCR reads via MiXCR and lists one record per CDR3 protein. The sample includes some 320,000 distinct CDR3 sequences, roughly a quarter of them seen just once. As regards this clonotype: Its antigen is currently unknown.

This CDR3 has 13 amino acids. The V end lost 3 bases, the J end lost 7 bases, and 13 bases lay between the germline ends. The germline gives CDR1 LGHDT, CDR2 YNNKEL (reference sequence). This TCR was recovered from a human donor in good health. Some libraries in this study had Jurkat cell RNA spiked in. The specimen was naive CD8+ T cells from blood, with Jurkat cell RNA spiked in. Subset in this sample: FACS-sorted CD8+CD4-CCR7+CD45RA+ naive T cells. This chain connects TRBV3-1 to TRBJ2-7, with D hard to call. The CDR3 bases are TGTGCCAGCAGCCAGATGGGGATTATGGAGCAGTACTTC. Translation gives CASSQMGIMEQYF.